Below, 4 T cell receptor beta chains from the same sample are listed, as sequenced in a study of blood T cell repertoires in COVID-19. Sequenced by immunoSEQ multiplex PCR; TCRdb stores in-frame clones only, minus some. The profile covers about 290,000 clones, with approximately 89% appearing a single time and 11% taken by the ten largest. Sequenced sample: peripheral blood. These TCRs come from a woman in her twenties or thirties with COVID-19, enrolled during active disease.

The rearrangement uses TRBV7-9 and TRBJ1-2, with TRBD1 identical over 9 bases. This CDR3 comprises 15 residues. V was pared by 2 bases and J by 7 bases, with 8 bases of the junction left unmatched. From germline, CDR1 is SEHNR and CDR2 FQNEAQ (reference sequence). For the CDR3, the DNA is TGTGCCAGCAGCTTAAAAGGACAGGGGCTGCTTGGCTACACCTTC. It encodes CASSLKGQGLLGYTF.

CDR3 in amino acids: CASSWETTFYEQYF. The CDR3, as DNA: TGTGCCAGCAGCTGGGAGACTACGTTCTACGAGCAGTACTTC. This chain links TRBV5-5 with TRBJ2-7, with a possible D match to TRBD2 (5 bases). Looked up from germline, CDR1 is SGHKS and CDR2 is YYEKEE (reference sequence). With 3 bases removed from V and 3 bases from J, the gap between germline ends came to 13 bases. The CDR3 sequence is 14 residues long.

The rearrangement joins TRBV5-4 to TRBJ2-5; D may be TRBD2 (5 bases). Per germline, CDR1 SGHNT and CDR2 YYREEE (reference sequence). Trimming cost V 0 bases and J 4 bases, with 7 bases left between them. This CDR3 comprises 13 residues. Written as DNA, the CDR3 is TGTGCCAGCAGCTTGGGAGAGGGAGAGACCCAGTACTTC. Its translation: CASSLGEGETQYF.

The CDR3: CASGEVEQPQHF. The CDR3 coding sequence is TGTGCCAGCGGAGAGGTGGAGCAGCCCCAGCATTTT. This rearrangement joins TRBV6-5 to TRBJ1-5; unclear D gene. The ends were cut back, 8 bases at V and 7 bases at J, with 12 bases in the middle. Germline CDR1 reads MNHEY; CDR2 reads SVGAGI. CDR3 length equals 12 residues.